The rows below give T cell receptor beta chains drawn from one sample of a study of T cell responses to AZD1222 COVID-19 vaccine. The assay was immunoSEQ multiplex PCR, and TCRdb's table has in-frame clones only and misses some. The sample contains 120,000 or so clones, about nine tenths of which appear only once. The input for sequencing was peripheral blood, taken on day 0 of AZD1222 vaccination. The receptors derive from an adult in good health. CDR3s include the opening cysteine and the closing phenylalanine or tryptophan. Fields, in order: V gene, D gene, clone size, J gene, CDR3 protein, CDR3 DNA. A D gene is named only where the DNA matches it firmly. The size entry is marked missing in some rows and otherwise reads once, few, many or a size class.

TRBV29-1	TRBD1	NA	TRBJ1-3	CSVRTGSGGNTIYF	TGCAGCGTTCGGACAGGGAGTGGTGGAAACACCATATATTTT
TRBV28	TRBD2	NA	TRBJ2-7	CASSPGTSGLQEQYF	TGTGCCAGCAGTCCCGGGACTAGCGGGCTCCAGGAGCAGTACTTC
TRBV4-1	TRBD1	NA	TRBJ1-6	CASSQGGTGFNSPLHF	TGCGCCAGCAGCCAAGGGGGGACAGGGTTCAATTCACCCCTCCACTTT
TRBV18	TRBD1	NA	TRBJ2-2	CASSPHPFSEGASRAGELFF	TGTGCCAGCTCACCGCACCCTTTTTCAGAGGGGGCTAGTAGGGCCGGGGAGCTGTTTTTT
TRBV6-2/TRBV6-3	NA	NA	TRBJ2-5	CASSRGSRVSVTQYF	TGTGCCAGCAGTCGGGGCTCCCGGGTTAGTGTGACCCAGTACTTC
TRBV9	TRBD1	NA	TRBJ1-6	CASSPGTGVNPDSPLHF	TGTGCCAGCAGCCCCGGGACAGGGGTAAACCCCGATTCACCCCTCCACTTT
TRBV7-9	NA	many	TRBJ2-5	CASSPGTAGTGKRTQYF	TGTGCCAGCAGCCCAGGGACAGCCGGGACTGGAAAGAGGACCCAGTACTTC
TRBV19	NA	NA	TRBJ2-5	CASSIARGVQETQYF	TGTGCCAGTAGTATAGCTAGGGGGGTCCAAGAGACCCAGTACTTC
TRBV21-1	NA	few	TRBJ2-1	CASSKAHLAFRNEQFF	TGTGCCAGCAGCAAAGCGCATCTAGCGTTTCGCAATGAGCAGTTCTTC
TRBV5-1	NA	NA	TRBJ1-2	CASSLREGGLNGYTF	TGCGCCAGCAGTCTTCGGGAAGGGGGGTTGAATGGCTACACCTTC
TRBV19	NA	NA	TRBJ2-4	CASSIGGTKNIQYF	TGTGCCAGTAGTATTGGGGGGACCAAAAACATTCAGTACTTC
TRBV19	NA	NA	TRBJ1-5	CARFRGGVGQPQHF	TGTGCCAGATTTCGTGGGGGGGTCGGGCAGCCCCAGCATTTT
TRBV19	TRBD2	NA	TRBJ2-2	CASSIDRGAGVPGELFF	TGTGCCAGTAGTATAGATCGGGGTGCGGGGGTTCCCGGGGAGCTGTTTTTT
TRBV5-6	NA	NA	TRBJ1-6	CASSSPDADSPLHF	TGTGCCAGCAGCTCCCCGGATGCGGATTCACCCCTCCACTTT
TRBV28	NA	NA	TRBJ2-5	CASSPSRETGLLQETQYF	TGTGCCAGCAGCCCTTCGAGGGAGACGGGACTGTTACAAGAGACCCAGTACTTC
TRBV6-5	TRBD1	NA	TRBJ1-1	CASTPGTGVSEAFF	TGTGCCAGCACCCCCGGGACAGGGGTTTCTGAAGCTTTCTTT
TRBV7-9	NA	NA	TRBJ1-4	CASSSSQTGTGEKLFF	TGTGCCAGCAGCTCGTCTCAAACAGGGACGGGTGAAAAACTGTTTTTT
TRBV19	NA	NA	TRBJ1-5	CASSSPGHPERQPQHF	TGTGCCAGTAGTAGTCCTGGGCACCCCGAGCGTCAGCCCCAGCATTTT
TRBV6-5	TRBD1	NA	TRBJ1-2	CASMYGQGVYYGYTF	TGTGCCAGCATGTACGGACAGGGTGTGTACTATGGCTACACCTTC
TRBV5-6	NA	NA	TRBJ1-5	CASSFQGISNQPQHF	TGTGCCAGCAGCTTTCAGGGAATTAGCAATCAGCCCCAGCATTTT
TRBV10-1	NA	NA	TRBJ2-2	CASSVGQNTGELFF	TGCGCCAGCAGTGTTGGACAGAACACCGGGGAGCTGTTTTTT
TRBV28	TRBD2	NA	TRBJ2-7	CASSLPTSGEYYEQYF	TGTGCCAGCAGTTTACCCACTAGCGGCGAATACTACGAGCAGTACTTC
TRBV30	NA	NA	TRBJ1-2	CAWSLDLGYGYTF	TGTGCCTGGAGTTTGGACCTGGGGTATGGCTACACCTTC